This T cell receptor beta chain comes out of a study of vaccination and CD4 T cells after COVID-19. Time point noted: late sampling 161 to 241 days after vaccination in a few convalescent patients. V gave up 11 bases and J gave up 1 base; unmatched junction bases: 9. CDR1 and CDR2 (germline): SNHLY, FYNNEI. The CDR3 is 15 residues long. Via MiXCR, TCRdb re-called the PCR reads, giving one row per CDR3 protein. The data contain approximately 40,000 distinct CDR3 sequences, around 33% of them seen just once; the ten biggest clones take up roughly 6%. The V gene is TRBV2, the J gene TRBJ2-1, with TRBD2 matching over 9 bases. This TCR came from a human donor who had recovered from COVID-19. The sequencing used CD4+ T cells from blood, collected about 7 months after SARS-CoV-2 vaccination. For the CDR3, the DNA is TGTGCCTGGAAACCGGGACTAGCATCCTACAATGAGCAGTTCTTC. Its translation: CAWKPGLASYNEQFF.